Each of the 17 T cell receptor beta chains below was sequenced from the same sample in a study of blood T cell repertoires in COVID-19. The data were produced by immunoSEQ multiplex PCR, yet TCRdb's version contains in-frame clones alone and is incomplete. The table lists tens of thousands of clones, around 90% of them singletons, with under 2% in the top ten. The sequencing sample was made of peripheral blood. The source is a woman older than 75 with active or convalescent COVID-19.

This clone was observed a single time. This rearrangement joins TRBV5-5 to TRBJ2-2; 8 nucleotides agree with TRBD1. This CDR3 contains 14 residues. Unmatched junction bases numbered 9, after V lost 0 bases and J lost 14 bases. CDR1 and CDR2 from the germline V gene are SGHKS and YYEKEE (reference sequence). The CDR3 coding sequence is TGTGCCAGCAGCTTGGAGTGGAGGACAGGGAAACTGTTTTTT. Its protein product is CASSLEWRTGKLFF.

This rearrangement joins TRBV6-2 or TRBV6-3 to TRBJ1-2; 8 nucleotides agree with TRBD1. With 4 bases clipped from V and 8 bases from J, the junction kept 9 bases outside the gene matches. The length of the CDR3 is 14 residues. Germline-derived CDR1 and CDR2 are MNHEY and SVGEGT. CDR3 nucleotides: TGTGCCAGCAGTTTGGACAGGGCATTAGAAGGCTACACCTTC. It yields the protein CASSLDRALEGYTF.

This clone was observed a single time. The chain is built from TRBV9 and TRBJ2-5, with a tentative D call TRBD2 (6 bases). CDR3 size: 15 residues. V was pared by 0 bases and J by 5 bases, with 14 bases between. Germline V gives CDR1 SGDLS, CDR2 YYNGEE. The CDR3 bases are TGTGCCAGCAGCGTAGCAGCGGGCCGGGCGGAGACCCAGTACTTC. As protein: CASSVAAGRAETQYF.

The rearrangement links TRBV4-1 to TRBJ1-4; weak D call: TRBD1 (6 bases). Trimming took off 3 bases at V and 11 bases at J, with 10 bases between the two ends. Per germline, CDR1 MGHRA and CDR2 YSYEKL. The CDR3 is 12 residues long. The CDR3 DNA reads as TGCGCCAGCAGCCATGGGGGCGGGAAACTGTTTTTT. Residues: CASSHGGGKLFF.

This clone occurred once. This rearrangement joins TRBV11-2 to TRBJ2-5, with 15 positions matching TRBD2. The germline CDR1 and CDR2 sequences are SGHAT and FQNNGV. This CDR3 is built from 18 residues. The ends lost 1 base at V and 2 bases at J; junction bases unmatched: 5. This CDR3 is CASSLGGLAGGRQETQYF. The CDR3 bases are TGTGCCAGCAGCTTAGGGGGACTAGCGGGAGGTCGTCAAGAGACCCAGTACTTC.

The DNA for the CDR3 is TGTGCCAGCAGCCAGACCGGGACAGGGGACGAAAAACTGTTTTTT. Protein: CASSQTGTGDEKLFF. The V call is TRBV3-1 (or the pseudogene TRBV3-2), the J call TRBJ1-4; TRBD1 matches 10 bases. The germline gives CDR1 LGHDT, CDR2 YNNKEL (reference sequence). The ends lost 3 bases at V and 8 bases at J; junction bases unmatched: 6. The CDR3 runs to 15 residues.

The chain uses TRBV11-3 and TRBJ2-1; TRBD2 aligns across 7 bases. The germline gives CDR1 SGHNT, CDR2 YENEEA. The V gene end was trimmed by 1 base and the J gene end by 4 bases; junction bases not matched to a gene: 7. There are 16 residues in the CDR3. CDR3 in DNA: TGTGCCAGCAGCTTAGGGGTCACTAGCGAGTACAATGAGCAGTTCTTC. This gives the protein CASSLGVTSEYNEQFF.

J is TRBJ1-3 and V is TRBV5-5; tentative D call: TRBD1 (6 bases). From germline, CDR1 is SGHKS and CDR2 YYEKEE (reference sequence). The CDR3 runs 16 residues. V was trimmed by 3 bases and J by 0 bases, leaving 13 bases between them. Written as DNA, the CDR3 is TGTGCCAGCAGCTCAACAGGGTTTAACTCTGGAAACACCATATATTTT. It translates to CASSSTGFNSGNTIYF. The variable domain in full, with the rest retrieved from reference TRBV5-5 and TRBJ1-3, is DAGVTQSPTHLIKTRGQQVTLRCSPISGHKSVSWYQQVLGQGPQFIFQYYEKEERGRGNFPDRFSARQFPNYSSELNVNALLLGDSALYLCASSSTGFNSGNTIYFGEGSWLTVV.

The chain recombines TRBV12-3 or TRBV12-4 with TRBJ1-2, with a tentative D call TRBD1 (6 bases). This CDR3 region has 11 residues. V was clipped by 8 bases and J by 7 bases, with 11 bases between them. This chain's CDR3 is CASGQGSGYTF. CDR3 nucleotide sequence: TGTGCCAGCGGGCAGGGGTCTGGCTACACCTTC.

The chain couples TRBV10-2 to TRBJ1-5; D ambiguous. The CDR3 is 13 residues long. Per germline, CDR1 WSHSY and CDR2 SAAADI. V was trimmed by 4 bases and J by 4 bases, leaving 8 bases between them. For the CDR3, the DNA is TGCGCCAGCAGTGGGTCACTGAATCAGCCCCAGCATTTT. Translated: CASSGSLNQPQHF.

J is TRBJ1-6 and V is TRBV28; the D gene is possibly TRBD1 (6 bases). The germline gives CDR1 MDHEN, CDR2 SYDVKM. Trimming removed 9 bases from V and 6 bases from J, with 12 bases in between. The CDR3 consists of 13 residues. The CDR3 nucleotides read TGTGCCAGTCGGACAGAAATTAATTCACCCCTCCACTTT. It translates to CASRTEINSPLHF.

The rearrangement joins TRBV4-3 to TRBJ1-2; 8 bases agree with TRBD1. The CDR3 loop spans 15 amino acids. With V trimmed by 2 bases and J by 9 bases, 11 bases remained unmatched. CDR1 is LGHNA and CDR2 is YSLEER in the germline V gene. The CDR3 bases are TGCGCCAGCAGCCAACCCGGACAGGGCCGGAAGAGCTACACCTTC. Translating it yields CASSQPGQGRKSYTF.

A few counts support this clone. The chain links TRBV19 to TRBJ1-3; possible D gene TRBD1, 6 bases. Trimming left V 9 bases short and J 0 bases short, with 9 bases between. In germline, CDR1 is LNHDA, CDR2 SQIVND (reference sequence). CDR3 length: 13 amino acids. CDR3 amino acids: CASRGASGNTIYF. Written as DNA, the CDR3 is TGTGCCAGCAGGGGTGCCTCTGGAAACACCATATATTTT.

The chain has TRBV6-5 and TRBJ2-7, with D possibly being TRBD2 (6 bases). Germline CDR1 MNHEY, CDR2 SVGAGI. This CDR3 region has 14 residues. With 6 bases removed from V and 4 bases from J, the gap between germline ends came to 16 bases. The CDR3 region is CASSQYGTSYEQYF. In DNA, the CDR3 is TGTGCCAGCAGCCAATATGGGACTTCGTACGAGCAGTACTTC.

This clone was seen a handful of times. CDR3 in DNA: TGTGCCAGCAGTGACAGGCAGGCTAATGAAAAACTGTTTTTT. It codes for CASSDRQANEKLFF. V is TRBV2 and J is TRBJ1-4; D remains unclear. The CDR3 is made up of 14 amino acids. CDR1 is SNHLY, CDR2 FYNNEI, per germline. The V end was cut by 3 bases, the J end by 3 bases, with 8 bases between.

The chain uses TRBV7-9 and TRBJ1-4, with 8 bases matching TRBD1. Germline V CDR1 and CDR2: SEHNR, FQNEAQ (reference sequence). The CDR3 totals 15 residues. The V and J ends lost 3 bases and 10 bases, in that order; junction bases with no gene match: 10. The CDR3 spells CASSFWTGKVGKLFF. The CDR3 DNA is TGTGCCAGCAGCTTTTGGACAGGGAAGGTTGGAAAACTGTTTTTT.

CDR3 loop: CASSRSMDTYGYTF. In DNA, the CDR3 is TGTGCCAGTAGTCGGTCTATGGACACCTATGGCTACACCTTC. The rearrangement joins TRBV19 to TRBJ1-2; perhaps TRBD1 as D (5 bases). This CDR3 is built from 14 residues. Per germline, CDR1 LNHDA and CDR2 SQIVND (reference sequence). V was trimmed by 5 bases and J by 4 bases, leaving 14 bases between them.